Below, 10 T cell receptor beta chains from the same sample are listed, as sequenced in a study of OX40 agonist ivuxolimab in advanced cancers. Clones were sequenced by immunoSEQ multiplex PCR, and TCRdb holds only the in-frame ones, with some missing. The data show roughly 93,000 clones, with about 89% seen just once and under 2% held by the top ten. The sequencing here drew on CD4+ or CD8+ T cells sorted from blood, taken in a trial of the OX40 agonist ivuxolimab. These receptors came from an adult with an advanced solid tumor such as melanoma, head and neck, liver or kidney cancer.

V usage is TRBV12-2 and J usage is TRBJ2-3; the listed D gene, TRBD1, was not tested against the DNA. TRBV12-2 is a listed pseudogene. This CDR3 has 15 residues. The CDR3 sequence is CASRLGQGAADTQYF. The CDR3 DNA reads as TGTGCAAGTCGCTTAGGACAGGGGGCAGCAGATACGCAGTATTTT.

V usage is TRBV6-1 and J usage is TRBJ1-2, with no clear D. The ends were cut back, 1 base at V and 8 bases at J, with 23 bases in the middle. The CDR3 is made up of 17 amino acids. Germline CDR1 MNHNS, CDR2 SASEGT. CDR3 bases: TGTGCCAGCAGTGAAGATATTAGGGTTGTCAGCCTCAGAGGCTACACCTTC. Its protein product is CASSEDIRVVSLRGYTF.

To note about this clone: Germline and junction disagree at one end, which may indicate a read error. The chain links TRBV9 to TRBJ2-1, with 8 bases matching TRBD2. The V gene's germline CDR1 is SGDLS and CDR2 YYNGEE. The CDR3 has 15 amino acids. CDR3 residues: CAGSALAGYYNEQFF. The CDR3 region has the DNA TGTGCCGGCAGCGCCCTAGCGGGTTACTACAATGAGCAGTTCTTC.

The chain's CDR3 is CASSQHPLKLGQGMGEQYF. As DNA, the CDR3 is TGCGCCAGCAGTCAACACCCACTTAAGCTGGGACAGGGGATGGGCGAGCAGTACTTC. The chain employs TRBV23-1 and TRBJ2-7; 10 bases match TRBD1. TRBV23-1 is marked as an open reading frame, function uncertain. V lost 2 bases, J lost 6 bases, and 19 bases stayed unmatched. This CDR3 contains 19 residues.

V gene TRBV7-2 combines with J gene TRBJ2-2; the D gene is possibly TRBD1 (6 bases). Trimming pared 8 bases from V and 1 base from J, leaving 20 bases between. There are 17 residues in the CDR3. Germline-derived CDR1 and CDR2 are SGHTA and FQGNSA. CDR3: CASVYSPGHKNTGELFF. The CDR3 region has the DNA TGTGCCAGCGTGTACAGCCCGGGACATAAGAACACCGGGGAGCTGTTTTTT. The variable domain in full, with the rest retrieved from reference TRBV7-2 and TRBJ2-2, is GAGVSQSPSNKVTEKGKDVELRCDPISGHTALYWYRQSLGQGLEFLIYFQGNSAPDKSGLPSDRFSAERTGGSVSTLTIQRTQQEDSAVYLCASVYSPGHKNTGELFFGEGSRLTVL.

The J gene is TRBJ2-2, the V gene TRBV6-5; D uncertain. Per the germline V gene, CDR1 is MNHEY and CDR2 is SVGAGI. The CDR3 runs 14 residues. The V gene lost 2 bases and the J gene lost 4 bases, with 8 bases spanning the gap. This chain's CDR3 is CASSYQQFTGELFF. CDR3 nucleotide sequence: TGTGCCAGCAGTTACCAGCAGTTCACCGGGGAGCTGTTTTTT.

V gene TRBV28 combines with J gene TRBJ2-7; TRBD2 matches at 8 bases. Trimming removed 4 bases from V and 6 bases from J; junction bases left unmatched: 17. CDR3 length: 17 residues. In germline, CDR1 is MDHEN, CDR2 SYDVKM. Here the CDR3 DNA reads TGTGCCAGCAGTTCCCAAGGGGGTCTAGCGGGCGTCGGCGAGCAGTACTTC. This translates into CASSSQGGLAGVGEQYF.

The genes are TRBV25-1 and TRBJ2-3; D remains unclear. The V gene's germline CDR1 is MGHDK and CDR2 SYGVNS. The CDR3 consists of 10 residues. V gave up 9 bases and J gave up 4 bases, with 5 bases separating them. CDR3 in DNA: TGTGCCAGAGCGCCAGATACGCAGTATTTT. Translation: CARAPDTQYF.

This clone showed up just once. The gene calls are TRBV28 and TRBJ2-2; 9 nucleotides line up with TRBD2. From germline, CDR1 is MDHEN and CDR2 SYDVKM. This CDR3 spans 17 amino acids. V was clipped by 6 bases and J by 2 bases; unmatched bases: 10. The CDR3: CASRTRASGTNTGELFF. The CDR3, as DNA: TGTGCCAGCAGAACCCGGGCTAGCGGGACCAACACCGGGGAGCTGTTTTTT.

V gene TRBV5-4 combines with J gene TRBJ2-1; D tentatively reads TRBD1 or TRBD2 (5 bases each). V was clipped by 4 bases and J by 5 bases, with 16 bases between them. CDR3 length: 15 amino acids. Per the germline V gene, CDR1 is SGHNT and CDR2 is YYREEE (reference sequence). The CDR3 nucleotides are TGTGCCAGCAGCCCCCTGACGAGAGGGGACAATGAGCAGTTCTTC. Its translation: CASSPLTRGDNEQFF.